The rows below give T cell receptor beta chains drawn from one sample of a study of OX40 agonist ivuxolimab in advanced cancers. Generated by immunoSEQ multiplex PCR, the TCRdb table keeps only in-frame clones and is missing some. Of under 85,000 clones in the sample, around nine tenths were seen once. The material sequenced was CD4+ or CD8+ T cells sorted from blood, taken in a trial of the OX40 agonist ivuxolimab. These receptors were collected from an adult with an advanced solid tumor such as melanoma, head and neck, liver or kidney cancer. Both conserved end residues are part of each CDR3. The D gene is left open where the match is weak. Not all rows give a size; the values are once, few, many and, for expanded clones, a class.

clone_size: NA
d_call: NA
v_call: TRBV5-6
j_call: TRBJ2-5
cdr3_nt: TGTGCCAGCAGCTTGACTTTTCGGGTTGGGGAGACCCAGTACTTC
cdr3_aa: CASSLTFRVGETQYF

clone_size: few
d_call: NA
v_call: TRBV7-3
j_call: TRBJ2-3
cdr3_nt: TGTGCCAGCAGCTCCACCTTCACAGATACGCAGTATTTT
cdr3_aa: CASSSTFTDTQYF

clone_size: NA
d_call: NA
v_call: TRBV28
j_call: TRBJ1-5
cdr3_nt: TGTGCCAGCAGTTTATCCAGGAGCAATCAGCCCCAGCATTTT
cdr3_aa: CASSLSRSNQPQHF

clone_size: NA
d_call: NA
v_call: TRBV2
j_call: TRBJ2-7
cdr3_nt: TGTGCCAGCAGAGATGACAGGACAATAACGGCCGAGCAGTACTTC
cdr3_aa: CASRDDRTITAEQYF

clone_size: NA
d_call: NA
v_call: TRBV9
j_call: TRBJ1-1
cdr3_nt: TGTGCCAGCAAACCACAGGGTCGGAACACTGAAGCTTTCTTT
cdr3_aa: CASKPQGRNTEAFF

clone_size: NA
d_call: NA
v_call: TRBV7-2
j_call: TRBJ1-2
cdr3_nt: TGTGCCAGCACCCAGATCGGAACTAACTATGGCTACACCTTC
cdr3_aa: CASTQIGTNYGYTF

clone_size: NA
d_call: NA
v_call: TRBV5-1
j_call: TRBJ1-4
cdr3_nt: TGCGCCAGCAGCTTGGGTGGCTCGACTAATGAAAAACTGTTTTTT
cdr3_aa: CASSLGGSTNEKLFF

clone_size: NA
d_call: NA
v_call: TRBV7-9
j_call: TRBJ2-7
cdr3_nt: TGTGCCAGCAGCGACCAGCCATCTTACGAGCAGTACTTC
cdr3_aa: CASSDQPSYEQYF

clone_size: NA
d_call: NA
v_call: TRBV19
j_call: TRBJ2-2
cdr3_nt: TGTGCCAGTAGTACCACTACAAGGTCGGCGAACACCGGGGAGCTGTTTTTT
cdr3_aa: CASSTTTRSANTGELFF

clone_size: NA
d_call: NA
v_call: TRBV6-4
j_call: TRBJ1-6
cdr3_nt: TGTGCCAGCAGCGTTCCGGGCCCAGAGTATCCATATAATTCACCCCTCCACTTT
cdr3_aa: CASSVPGPEYPYNSPLHF

clone_size: NA
d_call: TRBD2
v_call: TRBV27
j_call: TRBJ2-5
cdr3_nt: TGTGCCAGCAGCTCGGCGGCTAGCGGGAGTCGCGGGACCCAGTACTTC
cdr3_aa: CASSSAASGSRGTQYF

clone_size: NA
d_call: TRBD2
v_call: TRBV5-1
j_call: TRBJ2-1
cdr3_nt: TGCGCCAGCAGCCCCACTAGCGGGGCTCCGGGGGAGCAGTTCTTC
cdr3_aa: CASSPTSGAPGEQFF

clone_size: NA
d_call: TRBD2
v_call: TRBV18
j_call: TRBJ2-7
cdr3_nt: TGTGCCAGCTCACCAGGGACTACTTACGAGCAGTACTTC
cdr3_aa: CASSPGTTYEQYF

clone_size: NA
d_call: NA
v_call: TRBV5-8
j_call: TRBJ2-3
cdr3_nt: TGTGCCAGCAGCCTACGGCGGGTTACGCAGTATTTT
cdr3_aa: CASSLRRVTQYF

clone_size: few
d_call: TRBD2
v_call: TRBV28
j_call: TRBJ2-2
cdr3_nt: TGTGCCAGCAGTCCCCGACTAGCGGGAAGAACCGGGGAGCTGTTTTTT
cdr3_aa: CASSPRLAGRTGELFF

clone_size: NA
d_call: NA
v_call: TRBV7-2
j_call: TRBJ2-3
cdr3_nt: TGTGCCAGCAGCTTAGACGCGGATACGCAGTATTTT
cdr3_aa: CASSLDADTQYF

clone_size: NA
d_call: TRBD1
v_call: TRBV9
j_call: TRBJ2-1
cdr3_nt: TGTGCCAGCAGCTTAACCGGGACAGGGAATGAGCAGTTCTTC
cdr3_aa: CASSLTGTGNEQFF

clone_size: NA
d_call: TRBD2
v_call: TRBV7-2
j_call: TRBJ2-2
cdr3_nt: TGTGCCAGCAGCTTAGGCGGGAGTAGCGGCACCGGGGAGCTGTTTTTT
cdr3_aa: CASSLGGSSGTGELFF

clone_size: NA
d_call: NA
v_call: TRBV7-6
j_call: TRBJ2-7
cdr3_nt: TGTGCCAGCAGCTCCCTTAGTGGGGGGTCCTACGAGCAGTACTTC
cdr3_aa: CASSSLSGGSYEQYF

clone_size: NA
d_call: TRBD1
v_call: TRBV10-3
j_call: TRBJ1-1
cdr3_nt: TGTGCCATCAGGGACCGGGACAGGGTTGAAACTGAAGCTTTCTTT
cdr3_aa: CAIRDRDRVETEAFF

clone_size: NA
d_call: TRBD1
v_call: TRBV25-1
j_call: TRBJ1-3
cdr3_nt: TGTGCCAGCATGGGACAGGGGAAGGTAAACACCATATATTTT
cdr3_aa: CASMGQGKVNTIYF

clone_size: NA
d_call: TRBD2
v_call: TRBV11-2
j_call: TRBJ2-7
cdr3_nt: TGTGCCAGCAGCTTAGCTAGCGGGGGCACCTACGAGCAGTACTTC
cdr3_aa: CASSLASGGTYEQYF

clone_size: NA
d_call: TRBD2
v_call: TRBV7-2
j_call: TRBJ2-7
cdr3_nt: TGTGCCAGCAGCTTAGGACTAGCGGGAGGGATCACCTACGAGCAGTACTTC
cdr3_aa: CASSLGLAGGITYEQYF

clone_size: NA
d_call: TRBD2
v_call: TRBV28
j_call: TRBJ2-3
cdr3_nt: TGTGCCAGCAGTTCCTATAGCGGGAGGCAAGATACGCAGTATTTT
cdr3_aa: CASSSYSGRQDTQYF

clone_size: NA
d_call: NA
v_call: TRBV9
j_call: TRBJ2-7
cdr3_nt: TGTGCCAGCAGCGCCTTAGGGTCGTTCTCCTACGAGCAGTACTTC
cdr3_aa: CASSALGSFSYEQYF

clone_size: NA
d_call: NA
v_call: TRBV6-1
j_call: TRBJ1-5
cdr3_nt: TGTGCCAGCAGTGAAGGAGGTCTGATAATCGGGAATCAGCCCCAGCATTTT
cdr3_aa: CASSEGGLIIGNQPQHF

clone_size: NA
d_call: TRBD2
v_call: TRBV10-3
j_call: TRBJ2-1
cdr3_nt: TGTGCCATCAGTGAAGGGACTAGCGGGAGTAAGAATGAGCAGTTCTTC
cdr3_aa: CAISEGTSGSKNEQFF

clone_size: NA
d_call: NA
v_call: TRBV21-1
j_call: TRBJ2-7
cdr3_nt: TGTGCCAGCCGCAAGGGGACAGCGCGTCGCTGCTTC
cdr3_aa: CASRKGTARRCF

clone_size: NA
d_call: TRBD1
v_call: TRBV7-3
j_call: TRBJ2-3
cdr3_nt: TGTGCCAGCAGCTACCCGGGACAGGGTCCAGATACGCAGTATTTT
cdr3_aa: CASSYPGQGPDTQYF

clone_size: NA
d_call: NA
v_call: TRBV7-9
j_call: TRBJ2-7
cdr3_nt: TGTGCCAGCAGCTCCGGAGGCGGGACACACTACGAGCAGTACTTC
cdr3_aa: CASSSGGGTHYEQYF

clone_size: NA
d_call: TRBD1
v_call: TRBV7-9
j_call: TRBJ2-3
cdr3_nt: TGTGCCAGCAGCTTAATGGGACAGGATACGCAGTATTTT
cdr3_aa: CASSLMGQDTQYF

clone_size: NA
d_call: TRBD2
v_call: TRBV7-6
j_call: TRBJ2-1
cdr3_nt: TGTGCCAGCAGCCCCTATATAGCGGGAAGCTCCTACAATGAGCAGTTCTTC
cdr3_aa: CASSPYIAGSSYNEQFF

clone_size: once
d_call: NA
v_call: TRBV18
j_call: TRBJ2-7
cdr3_nt: TGTGCCAGCTCACCTCGGATGGCCCGCGAGCAGTACTTC
cdr3_aa: CASSPRMAREQYF

clone_size: NA
d_call: TRBD2
v_call: TRBV11-3
j_call: TRBJ2-7
cdr3_nt: TGTGCCAGCAGCTTAGCCCCCGTTCTAGCGGGAGGGCCGGGGTACGAGCAGTACTTC
cdr3_aa: CASSLAPVLAGGPGYEQYF

clone_size: once
d_call: NA
v_call: TRBV4-1
j_call: TRBJ1-4
cdr3_nt: TGCGCCAGCAGCCCCCGTCCACAGGCAACTAATGAAAAACTGTTTTTT
cdr3_aa: CASSPRPQATNEKLFF

clone_size: NA
d_call: NA
v_call: TRBV11-1
j_call: TRBJ2-1
cdr3_nt: TGTGCCAGCAGCTTAGCTCGTAACAATGAGCAGTTCTTC
cdr3_aa: CASSLARNNEQFF

clone_size: NA
d_call: TRBD2
v_call: TRBV19
j_call: TRBJ2-1
cdr3_nt: TGTGCCAGTAGTACTCGTAGCGGGAGCTCCTACAATGAGCAGTTCTTC
cdr3_aa: CASSTRSGSSYNEQFF

clone_size: once
d_call: TRBD1
v_call: TRBV7-8
j_call: TRBJ2-7
cdr3_nt: TGTGCCAGCAGCCGGACAGGGCCTACCTACGAGCAGTACTTC
cdr3_aa: CASSRTGPTYEQYF

clone_size: NA
d_call: NA
v_call: TRBV6-4
j_call: TRBJ2-7
cdr3_nt: TGTGTCAGCACCCGATACGAGCAGTACTTC
cdr3_aa: CVSTRYEQYF

clone_size: NA
d_call: TRBD1
v_call: TRBV7-2
j_call: TRBJ1-1
cdr3_nt: TGTGCCAGCAGCTTAAGGACAGGGGAAGCTTTCTTT
cdr3_aa: CASSLRTGEAFF

clone_size: once
d_call: NA
v_call: TRBV18
j_call: TRBJ2-3
cdr3_nt: TGTGCCAGCTCACCTGTACAGTTTAGTGGAGATACGCAGTATTTT
cdr3_aa: CASSPVQFSGDTQYF

clone_size: NA
d_call: NA
v_call: TRBV6-5
j_call: TRBJ2-7
cdr3_nt: TGTGCCAGCAGTTACTCGGGGCGGAAGTACGAGCAGTACTTC
cdr3_aa: CASSYSGRKYEQYF

clone_size: NA
d_call: TRBD1
v_call: TRBV4-3
j_call: TRBJ2-1
cdr3_nt: TGCGCCAGCAGCCAAGGACAGGGGAGCTACAATGAGCAGTTCTTC
cdr3_aa: CASSQGQGSYNEQFF

clone_size: NA
d_call: NA
v_call: TRBV5-6
j_call: TRBJ1-2
cdr3_nt: TGTGCCAGCAGCCCGGGACTATCGTACGGCTACACCTTC
cdr3_aa: CASSPGLSYGYTF

clone_size: NA
d_call: NA
v_call: TRBV18
j_call: TRBJ1-5
cdr3_nt: TGTGCCAGCTCACCACAGATCGGTGGGGAGGGTCAGCCCCAGCATTTT
cdr3_aa: CASSPQIGGEGQPQHF

clone_size: NA
d_call: NA
v_call: TRBV7-3
j_call: TRBJ2-1
cdr3_nt: TGTGCCAGCAGCTCTGGACCAGACAATGAGCAGTTCTTC
cdr3_aa: CASSSGPDNEQFF

clone_size: NA
d_call: NA
v_call: TRBV7-8
j_call: TRBJ2-5
cdr3_nt: TGTGCCAGCAGCTTAATCTTAGGGGGGGAGACCCAGTACTTC
cdr3_aa: CASSLILGGETQYF

clone_size: NA
d_call: NA
v_call: TRBV21-1
j_call: TRBJ2-2
cdr3_nt: TGTGCCAGCAGCAAAGTAGAAGCGGGAAGGGCGAACACCGGGGAGCTGTTTTTT
cdr3_aa: CASSKVEAGRANTGELFF

clone_size: NA
d_call: NA
v_call: TRBV19
j_call: TRBJ2-3
cdr3_nt: TGTGCCAGTAGTATCCGGGGGAGAGGAGATACGCAGTATTTT
cdr3_aa: CASSIRGRGDTQYF

clone_size: NA
d_call: NA
v_call: TRBV18
j_call: TRBJ2-1
cdr3_nt: TGTGCCAGCTCACCACGGTCCGGCGGAGATAATAACAATGAGCAGTTCTTC
cdr3_aa: CASSPRSGGDNNNEQFF

clone_size: NA
d_call: NA
v_call: TRBV9
j_call: TRBJ2-5
cdr3_nt: TGTGCCAGCAGCGTAGGACTGACCCCCGGACAAGAGACCCAGTACTTC
cdr3_aa: CASSVGLTPGQETQYF

clone_size: NA
d_call: NA
v_call: TRBV28
j_call: TRBJ2-7
cdr3_nt: TGTGCCAGCAGTTTCAGCAGAGTTTCCTACGAGCAGTACTTC
cdr3_aa: CASSFSRVSYEQYF

clone_size: NA
d_call: TRBD2
v_call: TRBV5-1
j_call: TRBJ2-7
cdr3_nt: TGCGCCAGCAGCCTCGGCGGGGGATCCGAGCAGTACTTC
cdr3_aa: CASSLGGGSEQYF